The rows below give T cell receptor beta chains drawn from one sample of a study of T cell responses to AZD1222 COVID-19 vaccine. This table comes from immunoSEQ multiplex PCR, and its TCRdb copy is limited to in-frame clones, with some not included. The sample records approximately 220,000 clones, roughly 91% being singletons. Sequenced material: peripheral blood, taken on day 0 of MenACWY control vaccination. These TCRs come from an adult in good health. Each CDR3 is given without its conserved first and last residue. Each record gives: V gene, CDR3 protein.

v_call: TRBV11-2
cdr3_aa: ASSQPGTVSSNGYT

v_call: TRBV3-1/TRBV3-2
cdr3_aa: ASSQVSGGSPLH

v_call: TRBV28
cdr3_aa: ASSLGGAVMGGYT

v_call: TRBV5-1
cdr3_aa: ASSLGQPNEKLF

v_call: TRBV12-2
cdr3_aa: ASRPRTHEQY

v_call: TRBV3-1/TRBV3-2
cdr3_aa: ASSLGQGLSEAF

v_call: TRBV7-3
cdr3_aa: ASSVGQANTGELF

v_call: TRBV9
cdr3_aa: ASSVGQGKGSFYGYT

v_call: TRBV6-5
cdr3_aa: ASSRGTNQPQH

v_call: TRBV2
cdr3_aa: ASTAAGTGLGELF

v_call: TRBV29-1
cdr3_aa: SVEDRGGSRGNTIY

v_call: TRBV18
cdr3_aa: ASSPRGQGKDGYT

v_call: TRBV14
cdr3_aa: ASSHLNSATNEKLF

v_call: TRBV6-5
cdr3_aa: ASSYGPAHQETQY

v_call: TRBV12-5
cdr3_aa: ASGWGLSYGYT

v_call: TRBV6-5
cdr3_aa: ASSSRAPLYEQY

v_call: TRBV7-6
cdr3_aa: GGPRGGSNQPQH

v_call: TRBV5-1
cdr3_aa: ASGSRGQGSDEQF

v_call: TRBV7-9
cdr3_aa: ASSPAGDPNSPLH

v_call: TRBV9
cdr3_aa: ASSPSGGPNYGYT

v_call: TRBV15
cdr3_aa: ATSRDVVNTEAF

v_call: TRBV25-1
cdr3_aa: ASSEFYGVYGYT